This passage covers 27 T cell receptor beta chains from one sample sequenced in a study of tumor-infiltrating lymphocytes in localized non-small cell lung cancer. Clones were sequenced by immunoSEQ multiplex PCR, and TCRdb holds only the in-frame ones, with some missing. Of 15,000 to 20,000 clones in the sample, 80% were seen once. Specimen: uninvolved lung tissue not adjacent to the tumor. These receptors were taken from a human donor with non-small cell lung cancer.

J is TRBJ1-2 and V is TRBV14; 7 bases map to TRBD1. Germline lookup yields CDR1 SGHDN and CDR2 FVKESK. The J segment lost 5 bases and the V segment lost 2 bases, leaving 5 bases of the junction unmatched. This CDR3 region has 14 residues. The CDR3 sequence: CASSQNRDSYGYTF. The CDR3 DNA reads TGTGCCAGCAGCCAAAACCGGGACAGTTATGGCTACACCTTC.

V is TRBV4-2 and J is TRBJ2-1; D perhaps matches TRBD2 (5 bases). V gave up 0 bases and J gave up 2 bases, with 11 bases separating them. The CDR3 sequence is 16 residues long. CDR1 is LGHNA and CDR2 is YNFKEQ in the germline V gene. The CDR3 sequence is CASSQDLGGAYNEQFF. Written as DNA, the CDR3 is TGTGCCAGCAGCCAAGACCTAGGAGGCGCCTACAATGAGCAGTTCTTC.

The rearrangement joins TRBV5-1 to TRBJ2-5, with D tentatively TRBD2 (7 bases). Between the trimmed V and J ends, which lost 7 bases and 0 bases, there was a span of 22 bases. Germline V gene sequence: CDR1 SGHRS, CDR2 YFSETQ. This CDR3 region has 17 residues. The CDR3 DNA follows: TGCGCCAGCTGGGGCGGGGGCGAGACTACGTACCAAGAGACCCAGTACTTC. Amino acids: CASWGGGETTYQETQYF.

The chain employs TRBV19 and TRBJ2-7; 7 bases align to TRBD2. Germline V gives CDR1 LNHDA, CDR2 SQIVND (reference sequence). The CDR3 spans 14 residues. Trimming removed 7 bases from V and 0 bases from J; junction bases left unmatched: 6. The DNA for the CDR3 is TGTGCCAGTACCGACGGGGGGACCTCCTACGAGCAGTACTTC. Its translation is CASTDGGTSYEQYF.

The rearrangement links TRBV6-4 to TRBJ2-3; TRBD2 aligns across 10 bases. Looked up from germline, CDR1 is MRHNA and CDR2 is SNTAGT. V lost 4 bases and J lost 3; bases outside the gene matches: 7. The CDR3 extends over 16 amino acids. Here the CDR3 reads CASSGASGSGTDTQYF. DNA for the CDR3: TGTGCCAGCAGTGGGGCTAGCGGGAGCGGAACAGATACGCAGTATTTT.

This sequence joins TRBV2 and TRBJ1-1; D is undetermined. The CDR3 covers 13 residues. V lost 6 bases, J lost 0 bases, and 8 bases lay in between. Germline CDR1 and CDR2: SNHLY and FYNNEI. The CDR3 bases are TGTGCCAGCAGCCGACCCCTGAACACTGAAGCTTTCTTT. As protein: CASSRPLNTEAFF.

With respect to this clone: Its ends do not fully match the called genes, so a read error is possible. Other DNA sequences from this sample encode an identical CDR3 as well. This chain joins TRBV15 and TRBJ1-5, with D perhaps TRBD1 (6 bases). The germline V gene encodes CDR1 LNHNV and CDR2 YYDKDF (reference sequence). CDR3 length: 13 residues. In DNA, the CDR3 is TGTGCCACCCAACAGGGACTTAATCAGCCCCAGCACTTT. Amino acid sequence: CATQQGLNQPQHF.

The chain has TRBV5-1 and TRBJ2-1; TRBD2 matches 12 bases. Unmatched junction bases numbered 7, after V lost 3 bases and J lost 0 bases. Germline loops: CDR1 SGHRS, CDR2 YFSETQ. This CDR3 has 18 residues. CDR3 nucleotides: TGCGCCAGCAGCTCCCTAGGACTAGCGGGGAGCTCCTACAATGAGCAGTTCTTC. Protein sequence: CASSSLGLAGSSYNEQFF.

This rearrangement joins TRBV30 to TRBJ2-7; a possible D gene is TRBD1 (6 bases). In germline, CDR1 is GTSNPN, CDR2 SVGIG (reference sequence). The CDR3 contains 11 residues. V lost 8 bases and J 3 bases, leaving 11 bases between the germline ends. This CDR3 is CARGTIYEQYF. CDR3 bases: TGTGCCCGTGGGACAATCTACGAGCAGTACTTC.

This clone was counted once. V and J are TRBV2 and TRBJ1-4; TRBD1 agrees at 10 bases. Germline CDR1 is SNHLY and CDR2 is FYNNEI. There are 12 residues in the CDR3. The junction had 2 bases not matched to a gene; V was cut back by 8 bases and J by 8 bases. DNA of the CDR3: TGTGCCAGCCGGGACAGGGGAGAAAAACTGTTTTTT. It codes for CASRDRGEKLFF.

The CDR3 region is CASSPRSTIGETQYF. CDR3 coding DNA: TGTGCCAGCAGCCCCCGGTCGACGATAGGAGAGACCCAGTACTTC. The chain is built from TRBV9 and TRBJ2-5; D is undetermined. Germline loops: CDR1 SGDLS, CDR2 YYNGEE. V lost 4 bases to trimming and J lost 4 bases, with 17 bases between them. CDR3 size: 15 residues. Full variable domain (rest looked up from reference TRBV9 and TRBJ2-5): DSGVTQTPKHLITATGQRVTLRCSPRSGDLSVYWYQQSLDQGLQFLIQYYNGEERAKGNILERFSAQQFPDLHSELNLSSLELGDSALYFCASSPRSTIGETQYFGPGTRLLVL.

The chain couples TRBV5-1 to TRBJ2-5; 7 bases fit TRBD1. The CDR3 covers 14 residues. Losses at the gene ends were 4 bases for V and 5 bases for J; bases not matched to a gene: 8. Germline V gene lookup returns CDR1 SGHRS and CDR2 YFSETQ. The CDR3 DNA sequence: TGCGCCAGCAGCCAAGGGGACAGTTTCGAGACCCAGTACTTC. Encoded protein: CASSQGDSFETQYF.

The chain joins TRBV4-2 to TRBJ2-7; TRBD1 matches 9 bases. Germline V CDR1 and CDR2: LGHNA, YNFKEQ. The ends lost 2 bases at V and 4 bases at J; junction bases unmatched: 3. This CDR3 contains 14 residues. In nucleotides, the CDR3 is TGTGCCAGCAGCCAACGGACAGGGGATTACGAGCAGTACTTC. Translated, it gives CASSQRTGDYEQYF.

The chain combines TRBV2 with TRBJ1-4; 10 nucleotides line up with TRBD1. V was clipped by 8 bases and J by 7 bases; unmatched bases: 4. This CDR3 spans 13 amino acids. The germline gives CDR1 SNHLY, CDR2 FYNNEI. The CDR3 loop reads CASQGDRGEKLFF. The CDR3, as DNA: TGTGCCAGCCAAGGGGACAGGGGTGAAAAACTGTTTTTT.

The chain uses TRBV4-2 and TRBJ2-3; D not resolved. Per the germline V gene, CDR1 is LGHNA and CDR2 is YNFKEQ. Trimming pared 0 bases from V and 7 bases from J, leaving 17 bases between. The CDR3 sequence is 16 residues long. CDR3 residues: CASSQDRARDGYTQYF. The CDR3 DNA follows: TGTGCCAGCAGCCAAGATAGAGCCAGAGACGGGTATACGCAGTATTTT.

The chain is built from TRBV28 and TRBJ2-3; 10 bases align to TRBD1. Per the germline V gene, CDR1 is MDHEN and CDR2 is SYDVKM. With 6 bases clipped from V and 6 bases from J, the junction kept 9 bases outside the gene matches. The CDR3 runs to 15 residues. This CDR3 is CASSPTGGFVDTQYF. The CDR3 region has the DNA TGTGCCAGCAGCCCGACAGGGGGCTTTGTGGATACGCAGTATTTT.

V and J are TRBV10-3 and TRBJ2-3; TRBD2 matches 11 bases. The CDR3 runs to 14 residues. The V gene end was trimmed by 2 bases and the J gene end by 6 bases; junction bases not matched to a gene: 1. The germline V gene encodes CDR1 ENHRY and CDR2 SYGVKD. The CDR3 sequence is CAISETSGSDTQYF. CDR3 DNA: TGTGCCATCAGTGAGACTAGCGGGAGTGATACGCAGTATTTT.

The CDR3 region is CASSGGTSGSNEQYF. The CDR3 bases are TGTGCCAGCAGCGGGGGGACTAGCGGGAGTAACGAGCAGTACTTC. V is TRBV5-6 and J is TRBJ2-7; 14 bases map to TRBD2. The germline gives CDR1 SGHDT, CDR2 YYEEEE. The CDR3 loop spans 15 amino acids. V shed 4 bases, J shed 5 bases, and the junction held 5 bases outside the gene matches. Based on the CDR3 plus reference TRBV5-6 and TRBJ2-7, the full variable domain is DAGVTQSPTHLIKTRGQQVTLRCSPKSGHDTVSWYQQALGQGPQFIFQYYEEEERQRGNFPDRFSGHQFPNYSSELNVNALLLGDSALYLCASSGGTSGSNEQYFGPGTRLTVT.

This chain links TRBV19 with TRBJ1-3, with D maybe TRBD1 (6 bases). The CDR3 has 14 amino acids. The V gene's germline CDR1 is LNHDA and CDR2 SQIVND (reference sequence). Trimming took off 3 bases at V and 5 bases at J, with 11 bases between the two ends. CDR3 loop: CASSITGGRNTIYF. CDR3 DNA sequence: TGTGCCAGTAGTATCACTGGGGGCCGAAACACCATATATTTT.

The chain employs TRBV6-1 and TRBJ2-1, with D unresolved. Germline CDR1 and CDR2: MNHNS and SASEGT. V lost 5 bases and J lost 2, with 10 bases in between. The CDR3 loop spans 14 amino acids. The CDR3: CASSQNYPYNEQFF. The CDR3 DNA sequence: TGTGCCAGCAGTCAAAACTACCCCTACAATGAGCAGTTCTTC.

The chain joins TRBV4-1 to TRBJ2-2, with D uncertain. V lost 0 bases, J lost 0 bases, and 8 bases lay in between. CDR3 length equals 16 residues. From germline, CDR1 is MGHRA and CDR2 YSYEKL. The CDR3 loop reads CASSQDGYPNTGELFF. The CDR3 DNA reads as TGCGCCAGCAGCCAAGACGGCTATCCGAACACCGGGGAGCTGTTTTTT.

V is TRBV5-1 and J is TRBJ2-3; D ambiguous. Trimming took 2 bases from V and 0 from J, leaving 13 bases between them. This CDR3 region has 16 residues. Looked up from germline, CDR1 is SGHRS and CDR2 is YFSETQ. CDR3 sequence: CASSFDTDFSTDTQYF. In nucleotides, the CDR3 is TGCGCCAGCAGCTTTGACACCGACTTTAGCACAGATACGCAGTATTTT.

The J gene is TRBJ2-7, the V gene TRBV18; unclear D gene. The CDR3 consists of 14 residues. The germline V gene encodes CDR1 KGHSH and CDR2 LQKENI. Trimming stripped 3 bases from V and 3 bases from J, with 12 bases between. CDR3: CASSPNVGSYEQYF. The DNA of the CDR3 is TGTGCCAGCTCACCCAACGTGGGCAGCTACGAGCAGTACTTC.

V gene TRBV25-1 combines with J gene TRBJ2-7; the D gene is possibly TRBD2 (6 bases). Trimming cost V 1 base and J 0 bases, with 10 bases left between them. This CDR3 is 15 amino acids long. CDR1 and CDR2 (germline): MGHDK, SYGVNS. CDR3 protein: CASSEWGGVSYEQYF. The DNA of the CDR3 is TGTGCCAGCAGTGAATGGGGCGGGGTCTCCTACGAGCAGTACTTC.

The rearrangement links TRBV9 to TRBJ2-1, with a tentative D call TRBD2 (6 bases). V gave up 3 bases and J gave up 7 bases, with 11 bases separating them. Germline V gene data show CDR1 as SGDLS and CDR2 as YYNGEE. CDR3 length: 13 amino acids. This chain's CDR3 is CASSGGLLNEQFF. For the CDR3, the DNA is TGTGCCAGCAGCGGGGGACTTTTAAATGAGCAGTTCTTC.

This CDR3 is CASSLMAGNTIYF. CDR3 DNA: TGTGCCAGCAGCTTAATGGCGGGAAACACCATATATTTT. The chain recombines TRBV7-9 with TRBJ1-3; no clear D gene. V lost 2 bases to trimming and J lost 4 bases, with 6 bases between them. Germline lookup yields CDR1 SEHNR and CDR2 FQNEAQ (reference sequence). This CDR3 has 13 residues.

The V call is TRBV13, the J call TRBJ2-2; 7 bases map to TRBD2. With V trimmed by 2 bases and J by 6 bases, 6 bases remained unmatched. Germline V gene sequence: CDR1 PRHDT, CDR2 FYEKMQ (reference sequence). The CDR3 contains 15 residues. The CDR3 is CASSLRRERAGELFF. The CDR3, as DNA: TGTGCCAGCAGCTTAAGGCGGGAGCGGGCCGGGGAGCTGTTTTTT.